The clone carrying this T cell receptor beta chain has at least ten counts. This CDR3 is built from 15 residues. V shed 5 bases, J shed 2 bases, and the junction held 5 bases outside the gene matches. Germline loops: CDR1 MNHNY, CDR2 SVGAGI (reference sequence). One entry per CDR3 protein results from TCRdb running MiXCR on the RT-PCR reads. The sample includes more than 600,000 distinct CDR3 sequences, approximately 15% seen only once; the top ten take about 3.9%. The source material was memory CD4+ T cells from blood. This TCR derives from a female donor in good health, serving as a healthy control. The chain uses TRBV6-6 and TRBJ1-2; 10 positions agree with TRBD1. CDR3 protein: CASSRPGQGNYGYTF. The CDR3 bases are TGTGCCAGCAGTCGACCGGGACAGGGGAACTATGGCTACACCTTC.